What follows are 5 T cell receptor beta chains derived from one specimen sequenced in a study of CD8+ T cells in alopecia areata (dated by TCRdb to about 2018). Per the publication, the time point label means: baseline before oral tofacitinib. To prepare the library, the immunoSEQ multiplex PCR assay was applied. RNA was extracted from all samples and reverse transcribed into cDNA as template for TCR sequencing. Not all clones reach the TCRdb copy of this immuneACCESS table, which keeps in-frame sequences only. Checked studies attribute under half of the gap to unresolved V genes and leave the rest unexplained. The sample contains 150,000 to 200,000 clones, 59% of them found a single time. Roughly 15% of the sample comes from the top ten. The sample here was CD4+ T cells sorted from blood, taken at week 0. The source is a human donor with alopecia areata.

This chain connects TRBV5-1 to TRBJ2-3, with a weak D call TRBD2 (6 bases). The CDR3 is 14 amino acids. V lost 4 bases and J lost 2, with 11 bases in between. CDR1 is SGHRS and CDR2 is YFSETQ in the germline V gene. The CDR3 region is CASSSRGSTDTQYF. CDR3 nucleotides: TGCGCCAGCAGCAGCCGGGGGTCCACAGATACGCAGTATTTT.

The CDR3 spells CASSESSGGSTDTQYF. CDR3 nucleotides: TGCGCCAGCAGTGAGTCTAGCGGGGGGAGCACAGATACGCAGTATTTT. The V and J genes are TRBV10-2 and TRBJ2-3, with 10 bases aligning to TRBD2. CDR3 length: 16 residues. The ends lost 0 bases at V and 0 bases at J; junction bases unmatched: 0. Germline-derived CDR1 and CDR2 are WSHSY and SAAADI.

In this sample, this clone turned up a few times. The sample carries other DNA sequences with the same CDR3. The J gene is TRBJ1-1, the V gene TRBV29-1, with D hard to call. V dropped 8 bases and J dropped 6 bases, with 13 bases sitting between them. This CDR3 has 11 residues. CDR1 is SQVTM and CDR2 is ANQGSEA in the germline V gene. CDR3 nucleotide sequence: TGCAGCACGAGCTATCGAGCTGAAGCTTTCTTT. This translates into CSTSYRAEAFF.

The chain links TRBV30 to TRBJ2-3, with TRBD2 identical over 8 bases. CDR1 is GTSNPN and CDR2 is SVGIG in the germline V gene (reference sequence). The CDR3 covers 13 residues. V was clipped by 5 bases and J by 2 bases; unmatched bases: 3. CDR3 amino acids: CAWGRGDTDTQYF. The DNA for the CDR3 is TGTGCCTGGGGGCGGGGGGACACAGATACGCAGTATTTT. The whole variable domain, remainder taken from reference TRBV30 and TRBJ2-3, is SQTIHQWPATLVQPVGSPLSLECTVEGTSNPNLYWYRQAAGRGLQLLFYSVGIGQISSEVPQNLSASRPQDRQFILSSKKLLLSDSGFYLCAWGRGDTDTQYFGPGTRLTVL.

This sequence joins TRBV5-1 and TRBJ2-5; the D gene is possibly TRBD1 (6 bases). Germline lookup yields CDR1 SGHRS and CDR2 YFSETQ. The CDR3 has 15 amino acids. V was pared by 5 bases and J by 0 bases, with 14 bases between. The CDR3 loop reads CASRVGAAYQETQYF. For the CDR3, the DNA is TGCGCCAGCAGAGTGGGGGCAGCGTACCAAGAGACCCAGTACTTC.